This is a list of T cell receptor beta chains from one sample in a study of neoadjuvant anti-PD-1 for oral cavity cancer. Using immunoSEQ multiplex PCR, the repertoire was profiled, and TCRdb retains in-frame clones only, with some absent. This table holds under 15,000 clones, about 64% found once. The sequences come from PBMCs, collected after nivolumab (anti-PD-1) treatment. These TCRs come from a person aged 35 to 85 with oral cavity squamous cell carcinoma. The CDR3 runs from the conserved cysteine through the conserved F or W. D genes are given only for firm matches. Only some rows state a clone size, as once, few, many or a class for expanded clones.

>TRBJ1-4|once|NA|TRBV19
CASSIWEQREKLFF
TGTGCCAGTAGTATCTGGGAACAACGGGAAAAACTGTTTTTT
>TRBJ2-3|NA|TRBD2|TRBV4-2
CASSQEGASGGAARTDTQYF
TGTGCCAGCAGCCAAGAAGGGGCTAGCGGGGGGGCGGCGAGGACAGATACGCAGTATTTT
>TRBJ2-1|NA|TRBD1|TRBV6-6
CASSDRTGYNEQFF
TGTGCCAGCAGTGACCGGACAGGGTACAATGAGCAGTTCTTC
>TRBJ2-3|few|TRBD2|TRBV6-1
CASSEIGGAVDTQYF
TGTGCCAGCAGTGAGATCGGGGGGGCGGTAGATACGCAGTATTTT
>TRBJ1-6|NA|NA|TRBV7-3
CASSLTGSSYNSPLHF
TGTGCCAGCAGCTTAACGGGCAGCTCCTATAATTCACCCCTCCACTTT
>TRBJ1-2|NA|NA|TRBV6-1
CASSGSTNYGYTF
TGTGCCAGCAGTGGCAGTACTAACTATGGCTACACCTTC
>TRBJ2-7|NA|TRBD2|TRBV5-1
CASTPAGVTYEQYF
TGCGCCAGCACCCCAGCGGGGGTCACCTACGAGCAGTACTTC
>TRBJ1-2|NA|NA|TRBV4-2
CASSQDRQVYGYTF
TGTGCCAGCAGCCAAGATCGGCAGGTCTATGGCTACACCTTC
>TRBJ2-5|NA|NA|TRBV7-3
CASSLDGEETQYF
TGTGCCAGCAGCTTGGACGGAGAAGAGACCCAGTACTTC
>TRBJ1-1|NA|TRBD1|TRBV4-1
CASSQAYRGRTEAFF
TGCGCCAGCAGCCAAGCCTACAGGGGGCGGACTGAAGCTTTCTTT
>TRBJ1-5|once|TRBD1|TRBV6-1
CASSARTGGNQPQHF
TGTGCCAGCAGTGCCCGTACAGGGGGCAATCAGCCCCAGCATTTT
>TRBJ1-4|few|NA|TRBV5-4
CASSFGSGNEKLFF
TGTGCCAGCAGCTTCGGCTCGGGTAATGAAAAACTGTTTTTT
>TRBJ2-5|NA|NA|TRBV7-9
CASSLQETQYF
TGTGCCAGCAGCTTACAGGAGACCCAGTACTTC
>TRBJ2-1|NA|NA|TRBV5-1
CASSDTGSYNEQFF
TGCGCCAGCAGTGATACGGGATCCTACAATGAGCAGTTCTTC
>TRBJ1-1|NA|NA|TRBV19
CASSDGLMNTEAFF
TGTGCCAGTAGTGACGGACTGATGAACACTGAAGCTTTCTTT
>TRBJ1-1|few|NA|TRBV7-2
CASSLASGLNTEAFF
TGTGCCAGCAGCTTAGCTTCGGGTTTGAACACTGAAGCTTTCTTT
>TRBJ2-7|NA|TRBD1|TRBV9
CASSRQGSSSYEQYF
TGTGCCAGCAGCCGACAGGGCTCAAGCTCCTACGAGCAGTACTTC
>TRBJ2-1|once|NA|TRBV2
CASSLRYNEQFF
TGTGCCAGCAGCCTCAGGTACAATGAGCAGTTCTTC
>TRBJ2-3|NA|NA|TRBV7-9
CASSLASSTDTQYF
TGTGCCAGCAGCTTAGCGAGCAGCACAGATACGCAGTATTTT
>TRBJ2-7|NA|TRBD2|TRBV11-2
CASMWASGLIYEQYF
TGTGCCAGCATGTGGGCTAGCGGACTCATTTACGAGCAGTACTTC
>TRBJ1-2|NA|NA|TRBV7-9
CASSLAPWKGQGLGYTF
TGTGCCAGCAGCTTAGCCCCCTGGAAGGGGCAGGGGTTAGGCTACACCTTC
>TRBJ2-7|once|NA|TRBV2
CASRREAEAYEQYF
TGTGCCAGCAGAAGGGAGGCGGAGGCCTACGAGCAGTACTTC
>TRBJ2-1|NA|TRBD1|TRBV4-1
CASSRPGGKPFF
TGCGCCAGCAGCCGGCCAGGGGGCAAACCGTTCTTC
>TRBJ2-7|NA|TRBD2|TRBV4-1
CASSQHGTSGSYEQYF
TGCGCCAGCAGCCAGCACGGGACTAGCGGGAGCTACGAGCAGTACTTC
>TRBJ2-2|once|TRBD1|TRBV30
CAWSVGTGRTGELFF
TGTGCCTGGAGTGTCGGGACAGGGAGAACCGGGGAGCTGTTTTTT
>TRBJ2-3|once|NA|TRBV6-4
CASSLLGLTPTDTQYF
TGTGCCAGCAGTCTGCTGGGGTTGACCCCCACAGATACGCAGTATTTT
>TRBJ2-5|few|TRBD1|TRBV5-1
CASSLVSGGKETQYF
TGCGCCAGCAGCTTGGTTTCAGGGGGCAAGGAGACCCAGTACTTC
>TRBJ2-5|once|TRBD2|TRBV11-3
CASSLLDTSAKETQYF
TGTGCCAGCAGCTTATTGGACACTAGCGCAAAAGAGACCCAGTACTTC
>TRBJ1-2|NA|NA|TRBV6-5
CASSYDRAHGYTF
TGTGCCAGCAGTTACGATAGGGCTCATGGCTACACCTTC
>TRBJ1-1|NA|NA|TRBV14
CASSQDWEPFRANTEAFF
TGTGCCAGCAGCCAAGATTGGGAACCGTTTCGGGCGAACACTGAAGCTTTCTTT
>TRBJ1-1|NA|TRBD1|TRBV9
CASSARTGVNTEAFF
TGTGCCAGCAGCGCCCGGACAGGGGTGAACACTGAAGCTTTCTTT
>TRBJ2-7|NA|TRBD1|TRBV19
CASSPRRGQGGEQYF
TGTGCCAGTAGTCCAAGGAGAGGACAGGGAGGCGAGCAGTACTTC
>TRBJ1-4|NA|NA|TRBV7-9
CASSPAGAGYEKLFF
TGTGCCAGCAGCCCCGCGGGGGCAGGGTATGAAAAACTGTTTTTT
>TRBJ1-1|NA|NA|TRBV7-8
CASTATQGMNTEAFF
TGTGCCAGCACCGCAACCCAGGGGATGAACACTGAAGCTTTCTTT
>TRBJ2-2|NA|TRBD2|TRBV6-5
CASSYSVAGGGELFF
TGTGCCAGCAGTTACTCGGTAGCGGGAGGCGGGGAGCTGTTTTTT
>TRBJ1-1|NA|NA|TRBV2
CATNPQGNTEAFF
TGTGCCACCAATCCTCAGGGGAACACTGAAGCTTTCTTT
>TRBJ2-2|NA|NA|TRBV30
CAWTSGAGRTGELFF
TGTGCCTGGACATCGGGGGCCGGTCGGACCGGGGAGCTGTTTTTT
>TRBJ1-4|NA|NA|TRBV5-4
CASSSPTAEKLFF
TGTGCCAGCAGCTCGCCGACAGCGGAAAAACTGTTTTTT
>TRBJ1-2|NA|NA|TRBV19
CASSTGRDFNYGYTF
TGTGCCAGTAGTACGGGCCGGGACTTTAACTATGGCTACACCTTC
>TRBJ2-7|few|NA|TRBV2
CASLDNAGGEQYF
TGTGCCAGCTTAGACAACGCGGGTGGCGAGCAGTACTTC
>TRBJ1-6|NA|TRBD1|TRBV6-1
CASRNRGANSPLHF
TGTGCCAGCCGAAACAGGGGAGCTAATTCACCCCTCCACTTT
>TRBJ2-1|NA|NA|TRBV11-2
CASSSRVSYNEQFF
TGTGCCAGCAGCTCTAGGGTCTCCTACAATGAGCAGTTCTTC